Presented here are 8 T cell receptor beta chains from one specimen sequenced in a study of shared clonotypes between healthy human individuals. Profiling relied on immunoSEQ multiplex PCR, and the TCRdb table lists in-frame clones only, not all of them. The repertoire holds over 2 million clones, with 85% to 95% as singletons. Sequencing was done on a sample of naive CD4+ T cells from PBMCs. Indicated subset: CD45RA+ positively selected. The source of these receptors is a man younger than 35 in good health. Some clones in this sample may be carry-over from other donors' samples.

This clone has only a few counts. Here the CDR3 DNA reads TGTGCCAGCAGCTTTGTCGGGGAGCTGTTTTTT. It translates to CASSFVGELFF. The J gene is TRBJ2-2, the V gene TRBV11-2, with D unclear. CDR3 length: 11 residues. V was shortened by 3 bases and J by 7 bases, with 3 bases between the two germline ends. Germline CDR1 and CDR2: SGHAT and FQNNGV.

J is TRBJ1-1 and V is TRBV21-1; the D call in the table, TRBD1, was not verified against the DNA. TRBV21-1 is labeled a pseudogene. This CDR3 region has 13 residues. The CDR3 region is CARGQGLNTEAFF. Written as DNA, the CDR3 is TGTGCCAGGGGACAGGGGTTGAACACTGAAGCTTTCTTT.

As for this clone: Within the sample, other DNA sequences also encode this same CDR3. The CDR3 region has the DNA TGTGCCAGCAGCTTAAGGGGGGGCTCCTACGAGCAGTACTTC. Protein sequence: CASSLRGGSYEQYF. V gene TRBV7-3 combines with J gene TRBJ2-7; 7 positions agree with TRBD2. This CDR3 region has 14 residues. Germline CDR1 reads SGHTA; CDR2 reads FQGTGA. V gave up 1 base and J gave up 0 bases; unmatched junction bases: 0.

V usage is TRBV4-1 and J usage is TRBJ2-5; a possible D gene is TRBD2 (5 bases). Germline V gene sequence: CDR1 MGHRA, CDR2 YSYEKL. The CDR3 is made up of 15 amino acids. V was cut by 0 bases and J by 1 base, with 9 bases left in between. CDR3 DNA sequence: TGCGCCAGCAGCCAAGATCCAACTAGCCAAGAGACCCAGTACTTC. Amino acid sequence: CASSQDPTSQETQYF.

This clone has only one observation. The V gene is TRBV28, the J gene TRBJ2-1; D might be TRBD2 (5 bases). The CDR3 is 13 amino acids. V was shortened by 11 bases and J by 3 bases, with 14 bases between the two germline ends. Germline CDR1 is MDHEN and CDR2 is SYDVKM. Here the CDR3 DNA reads TGTGCCTCCCGGAGAGGGAACTACAATGAGCAGTTCTTC. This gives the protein CASRRGNYNEQFF.

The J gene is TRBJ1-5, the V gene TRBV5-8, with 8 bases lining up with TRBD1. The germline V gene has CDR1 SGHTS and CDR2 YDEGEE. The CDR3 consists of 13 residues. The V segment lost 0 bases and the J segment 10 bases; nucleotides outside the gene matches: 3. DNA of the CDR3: TGTGCCAGCAGCTTGGGACAGGGGTCCCCCCAGCATTTT. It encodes CASSLGQGSPQHF.

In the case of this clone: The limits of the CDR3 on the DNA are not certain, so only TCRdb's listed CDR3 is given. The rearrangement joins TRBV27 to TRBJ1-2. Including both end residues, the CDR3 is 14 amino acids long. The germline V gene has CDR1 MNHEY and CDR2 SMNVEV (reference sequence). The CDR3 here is CASSFRLFGNGYTF.

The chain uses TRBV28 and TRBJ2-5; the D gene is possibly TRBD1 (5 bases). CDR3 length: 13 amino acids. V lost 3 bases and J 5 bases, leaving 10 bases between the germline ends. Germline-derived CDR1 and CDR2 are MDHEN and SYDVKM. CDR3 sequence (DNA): TGTGCCAGCAGTTTGGGGCCCTCGGAGACCCAGTACTTC. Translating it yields CASSLGPSETQYF.